Given below is one T cell receptor beta chain in context. Its target is unknown. This entry is derived from a study of chemoradiotherapy in HPV16-positive cancers. Study information: A couple of HPV16-positive patients' cells yielded candidate HPV-specific clones and common motifs. Study findings and constraints: For HPV16-positive patients, expanding HPV-responsive T cells associated with longer recurrence-free survival. Candidate HPV-specific clones and E7-related TCR motifs grew in tumor during treatment.

Repertoires were sampled repeatedly during chemoradiotherapy. Some clones are missing from TCRdb's copy, which holds only in-frame ones; the method was immunoSEQ multiplex PCR. The data contain 7,000 or so clones, about nine tenths of them singletons. V gave up 5 bases and J gave up 2 bases, with 12 bases separating them. CDR3 length: 14 residues. Per germline, CDR1 SEHNR and CDR2 FQNEAQ (reference sequence). This specimen was tumor tissue, taken from a patient who underwent chemoradiotherapy. The origin of this receptor is a human donor with HPV-associated anogenital cancer. This chain links TRBV7-9 with TRBJ2-5; D is ambiguous. CDR3 amino acids: CASSQDKEQETQYF. In DNA form, the CDR3 reads TGTGCCAGCAGCCAAGACAAGGAACAAGAGACCCAGTACTTC.